These 29 T cell receptor beta chains originate from one sample sequenced in a study of blood T cell repertoires in COVID-19. Using immunoSEQ multiplex PCR, the repertoire was profiled, and TCRdb retains in-frame clones only, with some absent. The sample has under 300,000 clones; approximately 90% are singletons. Sequenced: PBMCs or T cells enriched from blood (not recorded which). The receptors originated from a middle-aged woman with acute COVID-19.

This chain uses TRBV19 with TRBJ1-3; tentative D call: TRBD1 (5 bases). Trimming removed 7 bases from V and 1 base from J, with 14 bases in between. Germline CDR1 is LNHDA and CDR2 is SQIVND (reference sequence). This CDR3 is 15 amino acids long. The CDR3 region is CASTDVGTSGNTIYF. CDR3 DNA sequence: TGTGCCAGTACCGATGTGGGGACTTCTGGAAACACCATATATTTT.

The J gene is TRBJ2-6, the V gene TRBV7-8, with 7 bases matching TRBD1. Germline lookup yields CDR1 SGHVS and CDR2 FQNEAQ. Trimming took 4 bases from V and 0 from J; bases not matched to a gene: 6. This CDR3 spans 17 amino acids. The CDR3 DNA follows: TGTGCCAGCAGCTGGACAGGAGTAGTCTCTGGGGCCAACGTCCTGACTTTC. Translation gives CASSWTGVVSGANVLTF.

This chain connects TRBV6-1 to TRBJ1-1, with D unclear. The V gene's germline CDR1 is MNHNS and CDR2 SASEGT. This CDR3 comprises 12 residues. Deletions cut 1 base from V and 8 bases from J, with 8 bases between. DNA for the CDR3: TGTGCCAGCAGTGAAGAGTTCCGGGAAGCTTTCTTT. The encoded protein is CASSEEFREAFF.

The J gene is TRBJ1-6, the V gene TRBV15, with a weak D call TRBD1 (5 bases). V was cut by 0 bases and J by 5 bases, with 17 bases left in between. The germline V gene has CDR1 LNHNV and CDR2 YYDKDF (reference sequence). CDR3 length: 18 residues. The CDR3 protein is CATSRDRRSGEDNSPLHF. As DNA, the CDR3 is TGTGCCACCAGCAGAGATCGACGCTCGGGGGAAGATAATTCACCCCTCCACTTT.

The count of this clone is one. The chain has TRBV10-3 and TRBJ1-2; no definite D call. This CDR3 is 14 amino acids long. The germline gives CDR1 ENHRY, CDR2 SYGVKD. Trimming pared 4 bases from V and 4 bases from J, leaving 13 bases between. CDR3 sequence: CAISGLENGYGYTF. CDR3 bases: TGTGCCATCAGTGGGTTGGAGAACGGCTATGGCTACACCTTC.

The chain is built from TRBV12-3 or TRBV12-4 and TRBJ2-5; D is unclear. V dropped 6 bases and J dropped 5 bases, with 13 bases sitting between them. The CDR3 has 13 residues. The CDR3 sequence: CASSWKNGETQYF. In DNA, the CDR3 is TGTGCCAGCAGCTGGAAAAACGGGGAGACCCAGTACTTC.

This clone was recorded only once. This chain's CDR3 is CASSSKQAGPNTGELFF. In nucleotides, the CDR3 is TGTGCCAGCAGCTCAAAACAAGCGGGGCCGAACACCGGGGAGCTGTTTTTT. The V call is TRBV5-4, the J call TRBJ2-2; 7 bases are a match to TRBD2. This CDR3 region has 17 residues. V lost 3 bases, J lost 0 bases, and 8 bases stayed unmatched. The germline V gene has CDR1 SGHNT and CDR2 YYREEE (reference sequence).

The V call is TRBV6-2 or TRBV6-3, the J call TRBJ1-1, with D hard to call. Trimming pared 2 bases from V and 6 bases from J, leaving 10 bases between. There are 13 residues in the CDR3. The germline V gene encodes CDR1 MNHEY and CDR2 SVGEGT. The CDR3 protein is CASSYTLSAEAFF. The CDR3 nucleotides read TGTGCCAGCAGTTACACTCTGTCCGCTGAAGCTTTCTTT.

This clone was recorded a few times. The rearrangement uses TRBV5-4 and TRBJ2-2; possibly TRBD1 for D (6 bases). CDR3 length equals 14 residues. Germline CDR1 reads SGHNT; CDR2 reads YYREEE (reference sequence). Between the trimmed V and J ends, which lost 0 bases and 9 bases, there was a span of 12 bases. CDR3 in amino acids: CASSLALGARELFF. CDR3 DNA: TGTGCCAGCAGCTTGGCGTTGGGGGCCAGGGAGCTGTTTTTT.

Details on this clone: The sample holds other DNA sequences that translate to the same CDR3. J is TRBJ1-1 and V is TRBV7-2; D is unclear. Germline V gene sequence: CDR1 SGHTA, CDR2 FQGNSA. CDR3 length: 14 residues. V was pared by 1 base and J by 1 base, with 7 bases between. CDR3 DNA: TGTGCCAGCAGCTTAGTGCGGGGGAACACTGAAGCTTTCTTT. Translation gives CASSLVRGNTEAFF.

The chain links TRBV19 to TRBJ1-1; possible D gene TRBD1, 5 bases. Germline CDR1 reads LNHDA; CDR2 reads SQIVND (reference sequence). The CDR3 runs to 15 residues. Trimming stripped 3 bases from V and 1 base from J, with 12 bases between. CDR3 nucleotide sequence: TGTGCCAGTAGTATTATGGGCAGGGCGAACACTGAAGCTTTCTTT. Residues: CASSIMGRANTEAFF.

The chain couples TRBV7-6 to TRBJ2-2, with TRBD2 identical over 7 bases. Germline CDR1 and CDR2: SGHVS and FNYEAQ. J lost 1 base, V lost 5 bases, and 10 bases had no gene match. This CDR3 region has 17 residues. The DNA for the CDR3 is TGTGCCAGCAGCCCGCGGAGGGAGGGGCGGAACACCGGGGAGCTGTTTTTT. Protein sequence: CASSPRREGRNTGELFF.

V gene TRBV9 combines with J gene TRBJ1-3, with D unclear. Germline lookup yields CDR1 SGDLS and CDR2 YYNGEE. The CDR3 spans 16 residues. V lost 3 bases and J lost 0, with 13 bases in between. CDR3: CASSGAGRSSGNTIYF. The CDR3 DNA follows: TGTGCCAGCAGCGGGGCTGGGCGCAGCTCTGGAAACACCATATATTTT.

The rearrangement uses TRBV24-1 and TRBJ2-3; the match to TRBD2 covers 9 bases. Germline CDR1 and CDR2: KGHDR and SFDVKD. The CDR3 extends over 15 amino acids. Trimming at V came to 4 bases and at J to 4 bases, leaving 5 bases not matched to a gene. CDR3 nucleotide sequence: TGTGCCACCAGTGAGGGCGGGGGGGCTGCAGATACGCAGTATTTT. Translating gives CATSEGGGAADTQYF.

The V and J genes are TRBV21-1 and TRBJ2-7; the table's D call of TRBD2 was not tested on the DNA. TRBV21-1 is classified as a pseudogene. The CDR3 covers 15 residues. CDR3 in amino acids: CASSKGCEGEYEQYV. The CDR3, as DNA: TGTGCCAGCAGCAAGGGCTGCGAGGGCGAGTACGAGCAGTACGTC.

The rearrangement links TRBV5-4 to TRBJ1-1, with 8 positions matching TRBD1. The CDR3 contains 15 residues. The V segment lost 4 bases and the J segment 1 base; nucleotides outside the gene matches: 6. The germline V gene encodes CDR1 SGHNT and CDR2 YYREEE (reference sequence). The CDR3 sequence is CASSTDRGGNTEAFF. Written as DNA, the CDR3 is TGTGCCAGCAGCACCGACAGGGGAGGGAACACTGAAGCTTTCTTT.

In the case of this clone: The identical CDR3 is also encoded by other nucleotide sequences in the sample. V is TRBV18 and J is TRBJ2-7, with TRBD1 identical over 7 bases. Germline V gene sequence: CDR1 KGHSH, CDR2 LQKENI. V gave up 6 bases and J gave up 3 bases; unmatched junction bases: 5. The CDR3 totals 13 residues. As DNA, the CDR3 is TGTGCCAGCTCCCTTGGACAGGACTACGAGCAGTACGTC. Translated: CASSLGQDYEQYV.

As to this clone: This same CDR3 is encoded by further DNA sequences in the sample. The gene calls are TRBV9 and TRBJ1-5; D remains ambiguous. Germline-derived CDR1 and CDR2 are SGDLS and YYNGEE. V was shortened by 2 bases and J by 3 bases, with 9 bases between the two germline ends. The CDR3 is 14 residues long. CDR3 coding DNA: TGTGCCAGCAGCGTGGGCGGGAACAATCAGCCCCAGCATTTT. It specifies CASSVGGNNQPQHF.

V and J are TRBV28 and TRBJ1-2; the match to TRBD1 covers 7 bases. The ends lost 6 bases at V and 8 bases at J; junction bases unmatched: 9. The V gene's germline CDR1 is MDHEN and CDR2 SYDVKM. This CDR3 is built from 13 residues. CDR3 nucleotides: TGTGCCAGCAGGGTGACAGGGACTCGGGGCTACACCTTC. Protein sequence: CASRVTGTRGYTF.

V is TRBV2 and J is TRBJ1-1; D ambiguous. The CDR3 length is 13 residues. Between the trimmed V and J ends, which lost 3 bases and 4 bases, there was a span of 9 bases. Germline V lookup: CDR1 SNHLY, CDR2 FYNNEI. The CDR3 protein is CASSDRSGTEAFF. In DNA, the CDR3 is TGTGCCAGCAGTGACCGCTCGGGCACTGAAGCTTTCTTT.

The rearrangement links TRBV12-3 or TRBV12-4 to TRBJ1-6, with TRBD1 identical over 8 bases. The CDR3 is made up of 13 amino acids. Trimming removed 6 bases from V and 11 bases from J; junction bases left unmatched: 6. Written as DNA, the CDR3 is TGTGCCAGCAGAAGGACAGGGCGTCCACCCCTCCACTTT. Protein product: CASRRTGRPPLHF.

This chain joins TRBV30 and TRBJ2-7, with 7 bases identical to TRBD2. V trimming: 1 base; J trimming: 8 bases; junction bases outside the gene matches: 5. The CDR3 has 12 amino acids. Germline CDR1 reads GTSNPN; CDR2 reads SVGIG (reference sequence). The CDR3 protein is CAWSGGGWKQYF. The CDR3 bases are TGTGCCTGGAGTGGGGGGGGGTGGAAGCAGTACTTC.

V usage is TRBV29-1 and J usage is TRBJ1-1; tentatively, D is TRBD1 (6 bases). The germline CDR1 and CDR2 sequences are SQVTM and ANQGSEA. The ends were cut back, 6 bases at V and 2 bases at J, with 13 bases in the middle. The length of the CDR3 is 13 residues. This CDR3 reads CSVRDTYNTEAFF. CDR3 nucleotide sequence: TGCAGCGTCCGGGACACCTATAACACTGAAGCTTTCTTT.

V and J are TRBV7-8 and TRBJ2-1, with 7 bases fitting TRBD2. Unmatched junction bases numbered 8, after V lost 1 base and J lost 2 bases. From germline, CDR1 is SGHVS and CDR2 FQNEAQ. The CDR3 is 17 residues long. The CDR3 loop is CASSLVSGRDPYNEQFF. In nucleotides, the CDR3 is TGTGCCAGCAGCTTAGTATCGGGGAGGGACCCCTACAATGAGCAGTTCTTC.

The chain has TRBV19 and TRBJ2-1; D may be TRBD2 (5 bases). V lost 2 bases, J lost 7 bases, and 12 bases lay in between. The CDR3 extends over 14 amino acids. The germline V gene encodes CDR1 LNHDA and CDR2 SQIVND (reference sequence). The CDR3 DNA is TGTGCCAGTAGTATAAGTTTCCGGGAAAATGAGCAGTTCTTC. Translation: CASSISFRENEQFF.

The chain couples TRBV24-1 to TRBJ2-1, with D hard to call. Germline loops: CDR1 KGHDR, CDR2 SFDVKD. V was cut by 2 bases and J by 4 bases, with 14 bases left in between. The CDR3 contains 16 residues. CDR3 sequence: CATSDSPAISYNEQFF. The CDR3 DNA follows: TGTGCCACCAGTGATTCGCCAGCGATCTCATACAATGAGCAGTTCTTC.

This chain joins TRBV3-1 (or the pseudogene TRBV3-2) and TRBJ2-3; 7 bases are a match to TRBD2. The CDR3 contains 14 residues. Looked up from germline, CDR1 is LGHDT and CDR2 is YNNKEL (reference sequence). Trimming removed 6 bases from V and 2 bases from J; junction bases left unmatched: 5. In nucleotides, the CDR3 is TGTGCCAGCAGTCTGAGCGGGGCCACAGATACGCAGTATTTT. It specifies CASSLSGATDTQYF.

This sequence joins TRBV7-2 and TRBJ2-1; 8 positions agree with TRBD2. The CDR3 runs to 19 residues. V was clipped by 0 bases and J by 0 bases; unmatched bases: 10. Per the germline V gene, CDR1 is SGHTA and CDR2 is FQGNSA. DNA for the CDR3: TGTGCCAGCAGCTTAGCGCGAGGTAGCGGGAAGAGCTCCTACAATGAGCAGTTCTTC. Protein: CASSLARGSGKSSYNEQFF.

V usage is TRBV19 and J usage is TRBJ1-3, with D unclear. Deletions cut 2 bases from V and 4 bases from J, with 6 bases between. Germline CDR1 is LNHDA and CDR2 is SQIVND (reference sequence). The CDR3 contains 13 residues. The CDR3 bases are TGTGCCAGTAGTATATTGGGCGGAAACACCATATATTTT. Amino acid sequence: CASSILGGNTIYF.